This T cell receptor (beta chain) comes out of a study of a mutant IDH1 vaccine in newly diagnosed glioma. In the study overall: Standard pretreatment was either radiotherapy, temozolomide, or, for most, radiochemotherapy with temozolomide.

Sequencing was performed with immunoSEQ multiplex PCR; in TCRdb, only in-frame clones are kept and a portion is missing. The data contain some 68,000 clones, 79% of them seen just once; the ten biggest clones take up 7.5% to 9%. Germline V gene data show CDR1 as SGHVS and CDR2 as FQNEAQ. The CDR3 consists of 13 residues. V was cut by 5 bases and J by 5 bases, with 12 bases left in between. The time point was: baseline, week 1 (first vaccination visit). The treatment is: pre-vaccination baseline after standard-of-care therapy. The rearrangement uses TRBV7-8 and TRBJ2-5; D unresolved. The sequence was obtained from a man aged 50 or older with glioma. The source was PBMCs, collected from a glioma patient treated with radiotherapy, temozolomide or both. CDR3 sequence (DNA): TGTGCCAGCAGCCGAGTCCGGGTCGAGACCCAGTACTTC. Translated: CASSRVRVETQYF.